Shown below are 25 T cell receptor beta chains from a single sample sequenced in a study of PD-L1 blockade in urothelial cancer. Produced via immunoSEQ multiplex PCR; TCRdb's table is partial and in-frame only. The table has tens of thousands of clones, about 88% seen once. Sample time point: peripheral blood 6 weeks after treatment start. Sequencing was performed on PBMCs, taken around atezolizumab (anti-PD-L1) treatment. These receptors were taken from a man between 65 and 80 years old with urothelial cancer.

This clone has just one count. The chain carries TRBV29-1 and TRBJ2-3; D remains ambiguous. The CDR3 spans 11 residues. Per the germline V gene, CDR1 is SQVTM and CDR2 is ANQGSEA. V lost 7 bases, J lost 2 bases, and 7 bases lay in between. The CDR3 sequence is CSGQSTDTQYF. CDR3 coding DNA: TGCAGCGGGCAGTCCACAGATACGCAGTATTTT.

A remark on this clone: The junction differs from germline at one of its ends, possibly a read error. The chain combines TRBV27 with TRBJ1-1; D perhaps matches TRBD1 (6 bases). The CDR3 consists of 13 residues. CDR1 is MNHEY, CDR2 SMNVEV, per germline (reference sequence). The chain's CDR3 is CASSTRTALRLRF. CDR3 coding DNA: TGTGCCAGCAGTACACGGACAGCCTTAAGACTCCGTTTT.

This chain uses TRBV6-1 with TRBJ2-1, with a tentative D call TRBD2 (5 bases). This CDR3 spans 13 amino acids. CDR1 MNHNS and CDR2 SASEGT come from the germline V gene. Trimming pared 7 bases from V and 4 bases from J, leaving 11 bases between. CDR3: CASTSDFYNEQFF. The CDR3 DNA reads TGTGCCAGCACCTCGGACTTTTACAATGAGCAGTTCTTC.

The J gene is TRBJ2-1, the V gene TRBV30; possible D gene TRBD1, 5 bases. Germline V gene data show CDR1 as GTSNPN and CDR2 as SVGIG (reference sequence). The CDR3 is 12 residues long. V gave up 5 bases and J gave up 6 bases, with 11 bases separating them. CDR3 region: CAWSSRGNEQFF. CDR3 nucleotide sequence: TGTGCCTGGTCTTCTAGGGGCAATGAGCAGTTCTTC.

This rearrangement joins TRBV11-3 to TRBJ2-7; D perhaps matches TRBD2 (6 bases). The CDR3 is 14 amino acids. CDR1 SGHNT and CDR2 YENEEA come from the germline V gene. V lost 1 base and J lost 2, with 9 bases in between. CDR3: CASSLGSGAYEQYF. The CDR3 DNA sequence: TGTGCCAGCAGCTTAGGTAGCGGCGCCTACGAGCAGTACTTC.

Remarks on this clone: One end of the junction does not line up with germline, which may come from a read error. The chain employs TRBV5-4 and TRBJ2-5; 12 bases are shared with TRBD2. The germline V gene has CDR1 SGHNT and CDR2 YYREEE (reference sequence). The CDR3 totals 16 residues. The CDR3 loop is CTSSLAGLAGRETQYF. CDR3 bases: TGTACCAGCAGCTTGGCAGGACTAGCGGGAAGAGAGACCCAGTACTTC.

The genes are TRBV9 and TRBJ1-1; 7 bases fit TRBD1. Per germline, CDR1 SGDLS and CDR2 YYNGEE. The CDR3 sequence is 14 residues long. The V gene end was trimmed by 2 bases and the J gene end by 3 bases; junction bases not matched to a gene: 4. CDR3 bases: TGTGCCAGCAGCGTTCAGCAGGGGGACACTGAAGCTTTCTTT. Protein product: CASSVQQGDTEAFF.

The chain is built from TRBV18 and TRBJ2-7, with 9 bases aligning to TRBD1. The CDR3 totals 14 residues. CDR1 KGHSH and CDR2 LQKENI come from the germline V gene. Trimming cost V 5 bases and J 2 bases; bases outside gene matches: 4. The CDR3 reads CASSSTGGTYEQYF. The CDR3 nucleotides read TGTGCCAGCTCATCGACAGGGGGGACCTACGAGCAGTACTTC.

The V gene is TRBV7-2, the J gene TRBJ2-1; 7 positions agree with TRBD1. Trimming took 3 bases from V and 9 from J; bases not matched to a gene: 5. Germline lookup yields CDR1 SGHTA and CDR2 FQGNSA. This CDR3 contains 13 residues. The CDR3: CASSFQGVGEQFF. In DNA form, the CDR3 reads TGTGCCAGCAGCTTTCAGGGGGTGGGTGAGCAGTTCTTC.

The gene calls are TRBV13 and TRBJ2-4; perhaps TRBD2 as D (7 bases). The CDR3 is made up of 16 amino acids. Between the trimmed V and J ends, which lost 6 bases and 0 bases, there was a span of 15 bases. Germline CDR1 is PRHDT and CDR2 is FYEKMQ (reference sequence). CDR3: CASSLRGGVAKNIQYF. DNA for the CDR3: TGTGCCAGCAGTCTCAGGGGAGGGGTAGCCAAAAACATTCAGTACTTC. Supplemented by reference TRBV13 and TRBJ2-4, the full variable domain reads AAGVIQSPRHLIKEKRETATLKCYPIPRHDTVYWYQQGPGQDPQFLISFYEKMQSDKGSIPDRFSAQQFSDYHSELNMSSLELGDSALYFCASSLRGGVAKNIQYFGAGTRLSVL.

The chain couples TRBV7-9 to TRBJ1-1, with a tentative D call TRBD1 (6 bases). The germline V gene has CDR1 SEHNR and CDR2 FQNEAQ (reference sequence). The CDR3 length is 16 residues. Trimming took 4 bases from V and 0 from J, leaving 15 bases between them. In DNA, the CDR3 is TGTGCCAGCAGCTCCCGACAGGCAGGAGTGAACACTGAAGCTTTCTTT. This encodes CASSSRQAGVNTEAFF.

The chain recombines TRBV10-3 with TRBJ2-1; 8 bases are shared with TRBD2. V lost 6 bases and J lost 0; bases outside the gene matches: 1. The CDR3 loop spans 14 amino acids. Germline assignment: CDR1 ENHRY and CDR2 SYGVKD. The CDR3 sequence: CAISGRVSYNEQFF. CDR3 nucleotides: TGTGCCATCAGCGGGAGGGTCTCCTACAATGAGCAGTTCTTC.

This clone showed up just once. V is TRBV19 and J is TRBJ2-5; the match to TRBD1 covers 7 bases. Trimming took 2 bases from V and 3 from J; bases not matched to a gene: 9. This CDR3 spans 16 amino acids. Per the germline V gene, CDR1 is LNHDA and CDR2 is SQIVND (reference sequence). The DNA of the CDR3 is TGTGCCAGTAGTATATGGTCCGGGACAGAAAAAGAGACCCAGTACTTC. Encoded protein: CASSIWSGTEKETQYF.

The J gene is TRBJ2-7, the V gene TRBV5-1; 9 nucleotides align to TRBD1. V shed 4 bases and J 4 bases; nucleotides not matched to a gene: 9. The CDR3 is 15 amino acids. Germline loops: CDR1 SGHRS, CDR2 YFSETQ. DNA of the CDR3: TGCGCCAGCAGCCCCCGGGACAGGGTTTGGTACGAGCAGTACTTC. Translation: CASSPRDRVWYEQYF.

The CDR3 bases are TGTGCCAGCAAGGGGGTGGGGGAGACCCAGTACTTC. Its translation: CASKGVGETQYF. The V and J genes are TRBV6-5 and TRBJ2-5; maybe TRBD1 (6 bases). This CDR3 region has 12 residues. V was clipped by 7 bases and J by 5 bases, with 11 bases between them. Germline V CDR1 and CDR2: MNHEY, SVGAGI.

The V gene is TRBV15, the J gene TRBJ1-5; 9 nucleotides line up with TRBD1. Germline-derived CDR1 and CDR2 are LNHNV and YYDKDF (reference sequence). This CDR3 has 15 amino acids. Trimming took 3 bases from V and 4 from J; bases not matched to a gene: 4. The CDR3 bases are TGTGCCACCAGCAGTGGGACAGGGCAAAATCAGCCCCAGCATTTT. Translated: CATSSGTGQNQPQHF.

This chain connects TRBV18 to TRBJ2-7, with TRBD1 matching 9 bases. This CDR3 region has 15 residues. Germline V gene data show CDR1 as KGHSH and CDR2 as LQKENI. V dropped 3 bases and J dropped 2; count of bases not matched to a gene: 5. CDR3 in DNA: TGTGCCAGCTCACCTTCGGGACAGGGCCCCTACGAGCAGTACTTC. Amino acids: CASSPSGQGPYEQYF.

The chain couples TRBV2 to TRBJ1-2; TRBD1 is a possible D gene (5 bases). The CDR3 loop spans 15 amino acids. CDR1 and CDR2 (germline): SNHLY, FYNNEI. Trimming took off 1 base at V and 3 bases at J, with 12 bases between the two ends. The CDR3 DNA reads as TGTGCCAGCAGTGAAGGGTGGGGGGTGCACTATGGCTACACCTTC. As protein: CASSEGWGVHYGYTF.

The rearrangement links TRBV19 to TRBJ2-7; D possibly corresponds to TRBD2 (5 bases). The V and J ends lost 4 bases and 3 bases respectively, with 19 bases between them. This CDR3 is built from 16 residues. Germline assignment: CDR1 LNHDA and CDR2 SQIVND (reference sequence). The CDR3: CASSRADSTWGYEQYF. The CDR3 nucleotides are TGTGCCAGTAGTAGAGCGGATTCGACCTGGGGCTACGAGCAGTACTTC.

V and J are TRBV7-8 and TRBJ2-5, with TRBD2 identical over 12 bases. Germline V CDR1 and CDR2: SGHVS, FQNEAQ. After removal of 5 bases from V and 7 bases from J, the junction contained 11 bases not matched to a gene. The CDR3 loop spans 16 amino acids. The CDR3 DNA reads as TGTGCCAGCAGCACCTCTAGCGGGGGGGTGTCCGGGACCCAGTACTTC. Translating gives CASSTSSGGVSGTQYF. Complete variable domain (other parts from reference TRBV7-8 and TRBJ2-5): GAGVSQSPRYKVAKRGQDVALRCDPISGHVSLFWYQQALGQGPEFLTYFQNEAQLDKSGLPSDRFFAERPEGSVSTLKIQRTQQEDSAVYLCASSTSSGGVSGTQYFGPGTRLLVL.

The chain carries TRBV5-4 and TRBJ2-7; 7 nucleotides line up with TRBD2. CDR1 SGHNT and CDR2 YYREEE come from the germline V gene (reference sequence). J gave up 4 bases and V 4 bases, and 11 bases lay outside the gene matches. This CDR3 is 15 amino acids long. The CDR3 DNA is TGTGCCAGCAGCCCCGGACTAGGCCACGGGTACGAGCAGTACTTC. This codes for CASSPGLGHGYEQYF.

This chain joins TRBV25-1 and TRBJ2-1, with a weak D call TRBD2 (6 bases). V lost 1 base to trimming and J lost 6 bases, with 13 bases between them. This CDR3 comprises 15 residues. In germline, CDR1 is MGHDK, CDR2 SYGVNS. The CDR3 DNA sequence: TGTGCCAGCAGTGAATCTGGGGGGTTTAGCAATGAGCAGTTCTTC. It specifies CASSESGGFSNEQFF.

This chain connects TRBV2 to TRBJ2-1, with 11 bases identical to TRBD2. CDR3 length equals 15 residues. CDR1 is SNHLY and CDR2 is FYNNEI in the germline V gene. V shed 7 bases and J 1 base; nucleotides not matched to a gene: 3. The CDR3 region has the DNA TGTGCCAGCAAGGGACTAGCGGCTTCCTACAATGAGCAGTTCTTC. Its translation is CASKGLAASYNEQFF.

The chain recombines TRBV6-1 with TRBJ2-3; no firm D call. The CDR3 totals 15 residues. Between the trimmed V and J ends, which lost 5 bases and 0 bases, there was a span of 12 bases. Per germline, CDR1 MNHNS and CDR2 SASEGT. The CDR3 bases are TGTGCCAGCAGTAAAAATCCAATTAGCACAGATACGCAGTATTTT. Its translation is CASSKNPISTDTQYF.

This chain joins TRBV19 and TRBJ2-7; 9 bases are shared with TRBD2. Germline V gene lookup returns CDR1 LNHDA and CDR2 SQIVND (reference sequence). After removal of 4 bases from V and 2 bases from J, the junction contained 3 bases not matched to a gene. The CDR3 has 14 residues. CDR3 loop: CASSTRLAAYEQYF. CDR3 DNA sequence: TGTGCCAGTAGTACACGACTAGCGGCCTACGAGCAGTACTTC.